A selection of T cell receptor beta chains follows, all from one sample in a study of metastatic and nonmetastatic thyroid tumors. Using MiXCR, TCRdb re-called clones from the PCR reads. This repertoire shows 30,000 to 35,000 clones, about a fifth found once; its top ten account for less than 4%. The sample comprised tumor tissue. The receptors stem from a male donor with papillary thyroid cancer or a benign thyroid nodule (not recorded which). Some clones in this sample may be carry-over from other donors' samples. Both conserved end residues are part of each CDR3. D genes are given only for firm matches.

D: TRBD1
V: TRBV6-1
J: TRBJ2-7
CDR3: CASSPGTGVYEHYF

D: -
V: TRBV4-1
J: TRBJ1-3
CDR3: CASSQLGSGNTIYF

D: -
V: TRBV6-1
J: TRBJ2-7
CDR3: CASSEWATSYEQYF

D: -
V: TRBV4-3
J: TRBJ2-1
CDR3: CASSQWSYNEQFF

D: -
V: TRBV7-2
J: TRBJ2-1
CDR3: CASSLASGAGSLYNEQFF

D: -
V: TRBV10-3
J: -
CDR3: CAISGRRLSGWTQETQYF

D: TRBD1
V: TRBV30
J: TRBJ1-6
CDR3: CAWSRGTGMESPLHF

D: TRBD2
V: TRBV4-1
J: TRBJ2-2
CDR3: CASSQARAGGGTGELFF

D: -
V: TRBV19
J: TRBJ1-2
CDR3: CASSIAPTVTVYGYTF

D: -
V: TRBV7-8
J: TRBJ2-6
CDR3: CASSSRRVSGANVLTF

D: -
V: TRBV27
J: TRBJ1-6
CDR3: CASTCGSNTSPLHF

D: TRBD1
V: TRBV5-1
J: TRBJ1-1
CDR3: CARTAGQGVLNTEAFF

D: -
V: TRBV2
J: TRBJ2-3
CDR3: CASRVSTDTQYF

D: -
V: TRBV7-2
J: TRBJ2-7
CDR3: CASSLAPQGLYEQYF

D: TRBD1
V: TRBV5-6
J: TRBJ1-6
CDR3: CASSLGQGGNSPLHF

D: -
V: TRBV11-2
J: TRBJ2-6
CDR3: CASSPAWTARANVLTF